The 28 T cell receptor beta chains below were found in one sample sequenced in a study of neurological immune-mediated disorders. One entry per CDR3 protein, called by TCRdb with MiXCR from the 5' RACE reads. The sample carries over 40,000 distinct CDR3 sequences, about 6% recorded once. The specimen sequenced was CD4+ T cells from blood. These receptors were collected from a woman between 40 and 50 years old in good health.

This clonotype has ten or more counts. This chain links TRBV5-1 with TRBJ2-1, with D possibly TRBD2 on 5 matching bases. CDR3 length equals 12 residues. Germline loops: CDR1 SGHRS, CDR2 YFSETQ. With 0 bases removed from V and 12 bases from J, the gap between germline ends came to 10 bases. In DNA, the CDR3 is TGCGCCAGCAGCTTGGCGGTAGGGAGGCAGTTCTTC. It specifies CASSLAVGRQFF.

This clonotype was observed many times. This chain links TRBV5-1 with TRBJ2-7, with 11 bases lining up with TRBD2. CDR3 length: 16 residues. Germline loops: CDR1 SGHRS, CDR2 YFSETQ. V lost 0 bases to trimming and J lost 5 bases; unmatched junction nucleotides: 7. CDR3 amino acids: CASSLELAGAIDEQYF. The CDR3 DNA is TGCGCCAGCAGCTTGGAACTAGCGGGAGCGATCGACGAGCAGTACTTC.

At least ten counts were recorded for this clonotype. The rearrangement joins TRBV20-1 to TRBJ2-3; no clear D gene. Germline V gene lookup returns CDR1 DFQATT and CDR2 SNEGSKA (reference sequence). Trimming stripped 2 bases from V and 1 base from J, with 10 bases between. The CDR3 runs to 14 residues. CDR3 protein: CSARPPGGTDTQYF. In DNA, the CDR3 is TGCAGTGCTAGACCCCCCGGTGGCACAGATACGCAGTATTTT.

The chain carries TRBV7-9 and TRBJ1-1; D gene ambiguous. The germline V gene has CDR1 SEHNR and CDR2 FQNEAQ (reference sequence). V was trimmed by 1 base and J by 4 bases, leaving 10 bases between them. The CDR3 is 14 amino acids. The DNA of the CDR3 is TGTGCCAGCAGCTTAGGGGCCGGAGGCACTGAAGCTTTCTTT. It is translated as CASSLGAGGTEAFF.

This clonotype was seen many times. The chain carries TRBV20-1 and TRBJ1-1, with a weak D call TRBD1 (5 bases). V lost 0 bases, J lost 10 bases, and 12 bases lay in between. There are 12 residues in the CDR3. The germline gives CDR1 DFQATT, CDR2 SNEGSKA (reference sequence). The CDR3: CSARDGQGGAFF. The CDR3 DNA reads as TGCAGTGCTAGAGATGGGCAGGGAGGAGCTTTCTTT.

This clonotype appeared many times. V gene TRBV5-6 combines with J gene TRBJ2-3; D is uncertain. Germline CDR1 SGHDT, CDR2 YYEEEE. Trimming left V 2 bases short and J 6 bases short, with 10 bases between. CDR3 length: 13 amino acids. The CDR3 DNA is TGTGCCAGCAGCTTTGGACGGCTCGATACGCAGTATTTT. Encoded protein: CASSFGRLDTQYF.

This clonotype was counted at least ten times. The chain is built from TRBV20-1 and TRBJ2-7, with 8 bases matching TRBD1. This CDR3 has 14 amino acids. V dropped 1 base and J dropped 4; count of bases not matched to a gene: 6. Germline CDR1 and CDR2: DFQATT and SNEGSKA (reference sequence). CDR3 amino acids: CSARGTGRPYEQYF. Here the CDR3 DNA reads TGCAGTGCTAGAGGGACAGGGAGGCCTTACGAGCAGTACTTC.

This clonotype has ten or more counts. The chain combines TRBV28 with TRBJ1-2; D gene unclear. The CDR3 has 14 amino acids. Trimming removed 2 bases at V and 4 bases at J, with 11 bases between. Germline V lookup: CDR1 MDHEN, CDR2 SYDVKM. CDR3 sequence: CASSLVRVTYGYTF. CDR3 sequence (DNA): TGTGCCAGCAGTTTAGTTCGGGTAACCTATGGCTACACCTTC.

In its sample, this clonotype was seen many times. This sequence joins TRBV7-6 and TRBJ2-1; 10 bases line up with TRBD2. The V segment lost 5 bases and the J segment 8 bases; nucleotides outside the gene matches: 12. The CDR3 has 16 amino acids. Per the germline V gene, CDR1 is SGHVS and CDR2 is FNYEAQ. The chain's CDR3 is CASSLGVAGGYDEQFF. CDR3 sequence (DNA): TGTGCCAGCAGCCTAGGAGTAGCGGGAGGATATGATGAGCAGTTCTTC.

This clonotype has a count of ten or more. Here the CDR3 DNA reads TGTGCCACCAGTAGACAGGGTGTCGGAGAGACCCAGTACTTC. Amino acid sequence: CATSRQGVGETQYF. This rearrangement joins TRBV15 to TRBJ2-5; the match to TRBD1 covers 7 bases. J lost 4 bases, V lost 6 bases, and 8 bases had no gene match. CDR1 and CDR2 from the germline V gene are LNHNV and YYDKDF (reference sequence). The CDR3 is 14 amino acids.

This clonotype was observed at least ten times. The chain couples TRBV5-5 to TRBJ2-1; weak D call: TRBD2 (6 bases). Trimming stripped 1 base from V and 6 bases from J, with 14 bases between. Germline V gene sequence: CDR1 SGHKS, CDR2 YYEKEE (reference sequence). CDR3 size: 15 residues. The CDR3 region is CASSLTSWVGNEQFF. For the CDR3, the DNA is TGTGCCAGCAGCTTGACTAGCTGGGTAGGCAATGAGCAGTTCTTC.

This clonotype has at least ten counts. The genes are TRBV2 and TRBJ2-1; no firm D call. V lost 3 bases and J lost 4, with 7 bases in between. There are 13 residues in the CDR3. The germline V gene has CDR1 SNHLY and CDR2 FYNNEI. The CDR3 DNA reads as TGTGCCAGCAGTGAGGAGAGGTACAATGAGCAGTTCTTC. Translated, it gives CASSEERYNEQFF.

This clonotype appeared many times. CDR3 residues: CASSLVTGRSYVTGELFF. DNA for the CDR3: TGTGCCAGCAGCTTAGTAACGGGCAGATCCTACGTCACCGGGGAGCTGTTTTTT. This chain uses TRBV7-8 with TRBJ2-2; no clear D. The germline V and J ends were trimmed by 1 base and 4 bases, with 19 bases remaining between them. Germline V CDR1 and CDR2: SGHVS, FQNEAQ. The CDR3 loop spans 18 amino acids.

This clonotype was detected ten times or more. The junction shows a germline mismatch at one end, possibly a read error. V and J are TRBV18 and TRBJ2-5; D not resolved. CDR3 length: 13 amino acids. Germline values: CDR1 KGHSH, CDR2 LQKENI. The DNA of the CDR3 is TGTGCCGGCTCACCAGCGCAGGAAGAGACCCAGTACTTC. Its translation is CAGSPAQEETQYF. The whole variable domain, filled in from reference TRBV18 and TRBJ2-5, reads NAGVMQNPRHLVRRRGQEARLRCSPMKGHSHVYWYRQLPEEGLKFMVYLQKENIIDESGMPKERFSAEFPKEGPSILRIQQVVRGDSAAYFCAGSPAQEETQYFGPGTRLLVL.

This clonotype was counted at least ten times. This chain joins TRBV5-1 and TRBJ2-1; D is tentatively TRBD1 or TRBD2 (5 bases each). Trimming left V 3 bases short and J 5 bases short, with 15 bases between. The CDR3 has 15 residues. Germline V CDR1 and CDR2: SGHRS, YFSETQ. DNA of the CDR3: TGCGCCAGCAGCTCGAGTGGGGGAACCCACAATGAGCAGTTCTTC. It is translated as CASSSSGGTHNEQFF.

Many counts were recorded for this clonotype. V gene TRBV5-1 combines with J gene TRBJ2-1; D is unclear. CDR1 is SGHRS, CDR2 YFSETQ, per germline. This CDR3 is built from 15 residues. With 0 bases removed from V and 5 bases from J, the gap between germline ends came to 12 bases. CDR3 nucleotide sequence: TGCGCCAGCAGCTTGGACTCGAGTCGGAACAATGAGCAGTTCTTC. Translated: CASSLDSSRNNEQFF. Variable domain in full (rest from reference TRBV5-1 and TRBJ2-1): KAGVTQTPRYLIKTRGQQVTLSCSPISGHRSVSWYQQTPGQGLQFLFEYFSETQRNKGNFPGRFSGRQFSNSRSEMNVSTLELGDSALYLCASSLDSSRNNEQFFGPGTRLTVL.

This clonotype was counted at least ten times. The chain couples TRBV7-2 to TRBJ2-7; D uncertain. V dropped 0 bases and J dropped 2 bases, with 5 bases sitting between them. Germline CDR1 is SGHTA and CDR2 is FQGNSA. The CDR3 runs 13 residues. The CDR3 bases are TGTGCCAGCAGCTTAGCAGGGACCTACGAGCAGTACTTC. Its protein is CASSLAGTYEQYF.

This clonotype appeared a few times. The V call is TRBV12-3 or TRBV12-4, the J call TRBJ2-5; tentative D call: TRBD1 (6 bases). V lost 1 base and J 5 bases, leaving 14 bases between the germline ends. The CDR3 has 15 residues. CDR3 residues: CASSLVRGGGETQYF. CDR3 coding DNA: TGTGCCAGCAGTTTAGTTCGTGGGGGCGGGGAGACCCAGTACTTC.

This clonotype was seen many times. V gene TRBV28 combines with J gene TRBJ2-7; 14 bases align to TRBD2. CDR1 is MDHEN, CDR2 SYDVKM, per germline. The CDR3 is 17 amino acids. Germline trimming cut 5 bases from V and 4 bases from J; bases unmatched to any gene: 10. The CDR3 DNA reads as TGTGCCAGCAGTGGGGGACTAGCGGGAGATAATTTTTACGAGCAGTACTTC. It is translated as CASSGGLAGDNFYEQYF.

Ten or more counts support this clonotype. The germline gene is not matched at one end of the junction; a read error may be the cause. The V gene is TRBV20-1, the J gene TRBJ2-2; no clear D. This CDR3 region has 15 residues. Germline V gene data show CDR1 as DFQATT and CDR2 as SNEGSKA (reference sequence). The CDR3 region is CSARVNIANTGELFF. DNA for the CDR3: TGCAGTGCCAGAGTAAATATCGCGAACACCGGGGAGCTGTTTTTT.

This clonotype was picked up many times. The gene calls are TRBV20-1 and TRBJ1-3; D not resolved. The germline V gene encodes CDR1 DFQATT and CDR2 SNEGSKA (reference sequence). V lost 3 bases and J lost 2, with 8 bases in between. The CDR3 has 13 residues. The chain's CDR3 is CSASSAPGNTIYF. CDR3 DNA sequence: TGCAGTGCTAGTAGTGCACCTGGAAACACCATATATTTT.

This clonotype has at least ten counts. The V gene is TRBV11-2, the J gene TRBJ2-7, with 7 bases aligning to TRBD2. The CDR3 loop spans 15 amino acids. V was clipped by 4 bases and J by 2 bases; unmatched bases: 8. Looked up from germline, CDR1 is SGHAT and CDR2 is FQNNGV. The chain's CDR3 is CASSYSVGRTYEQYF. The CDR3 DNA sequence: TGTGCCAGCAGCTATTCGGTCGGGAGGACCTACGAGCAGTACTTC.

This clonotype was detected ten times or more. This chain's CDR3 is CASSVAGLPPGDTQYF. CDR3 DNA: TGTGCCAGCAGCGTAGCGGGATTACCCCCGGGAGATACGCAGTATTTT. The V call is TRBV9, the J call TRBJ2-3, with D possibly TRBD2 on 5 matching bases. Germline values: CDR1 SGDLS, CDR2 YYNGEE. The V end was cut by 0 bases, the J end by 5 bases, with 16 bases between. CDR3 length equals 16 residues.

This clonotype has at least ten counts. The chain uses TRBV28 and TRBJ1-5; 9 bases fit TRBD1. The CDR3 length is 22 residues. From germline, CDR1 is MDHEN and CDR2 SYDVKM. V dropped 2 bases and J dropped 0; count of bases not matched to a gene: 20. The chain's CDR3 is CASSLRSGGGTGYAYSNQPQHF. CDR3 coding DNA: TGTGCCAGCAGTTTAAGATCAGGAGGTGGGACAGGGTACGCCTATAGCAATCAGCCCCAGCATTTT.

This clonotype was counted at least ten times. The V and J genes are TRBV7-8 and TRBJ2-5; TRBD1 aligns across 9 bases. Trimming at V came to 2 bases and at J to 4 bases, leaving 11 bases not matched to a gene. The CDR3 sequence is 17 residues long. Per germline, CDR1 SGHVS and CDR2 FQNEAQ. The CDR3 nucleotides read TGTGCCAGCAGCTTAATTCCTTGGGGACAGGGTTTAGAGACCCAGTACTTC. Residues: CASSLIPWGQGLETQYF.

At least ten counts were recorded for this clonotype. V usage is TRBV11-2 and J usage is TRBJ2-7; D is ambiguous. The germline V and J ends were trimmed by 2 bases and 6 bases, with 8 bases remaining between them. The CDR3 totals 12 residues. Germline values: CDR1 SGHAT, CDR2 FQNNGV. CDR3 DNA: TGTGCCAGCAGCTTAATAGCAGGCGAGCAGTACTTC. Residues: CASSLIAGEQYF.

In this sample, this clonotype turned up many times. The rearrangement links TRBV4-3 to TRBJ2-3, with TRBD2 matching 10 bases. Germline CDR1 reads LGHNA; CDR2 reads YSLEER. The J segment lost 4 bases and the V segment lost 3 bases, leaving 7 bases of the junction unmatched. This CDR3 region has 16 residues. The CDR3 DNA reads as TGCGCCAGCAGCCAGTTAGCGGGAGGCTTGGCAGATACGCAGTATTTT. Amino acid sequence: CASSQLAGGLADTQYF.

This clonotype was found many times. The chain couples TRBV5-5 to TRBJ2-7, with 8 bases lining up with TRBD2. CDR1 is SGHKS, CDR2 YYEKEE, per germline (reference sequence). This CDR3 spans 15 amino acids. V lost 3 bases to trimming and J lost 2 bases; unmatched junction nucleotides: 7. CDR3 in DNA: TGTGCCAGCAGCTCCCCCGGGAGGGGCACCTACGAGCAGTACTTC. This translates into CASSSPGRGTYEQYF. The full variable domain, rest sourced from reference TRBV5-5 and TRBJ2-7, is DAGVTQSPTHLIKTRGQQVTLRCSPISGHKSVSWYQQVLGQGPQFIFQYYEKEERGRGNFPDRFSARQFPNYSSELNVNALLLGDSALYLCASSSPGRGTYEQYFGPGTRLTVT.